These 21 T cell receptor beta chains were sequenced from one sample in a study of graft-versus-host responses after intestinal transplantation. Their cognate antigens are unknown. Some clones are missing from TCRdb's copy, which holds only in-frame ones; the method was immunoSEQ multiplex PCR. The sample has approximately 88,000 clones, around 90% seen once. Sequencing used unstimulated CD4+ T cells sorted from spleen or lymph node cells, obtained before intestinal transplant. The receptor set was obtained from a human donor who received an intestinal transplant.

The chain combines TRBV5-5 with TRBJ2-7, with D perhaps TRBD1 (6 bases). This CDR3 contains 16 residues. The germline gives CDR1 SGHKS, CDR2 YYEKEE (reference sequence). Trimming removed 0 bases at V and 0 bases at J, with 13 bases between. The CDR3, as DNA: TGTGCCAGCAGCTTGGGCAGGGGCGTTAGCTCCTACGAGCAGTACTTC. This gives the protein CASSLGRGVSSYEQYF.

The chain has TRBV2 and TRBJ2-5; 11 positions agree with TRBD2. V dropped 5 bases and J dropped 8; count of bases not matched to a gene: 13. Looked up from germline, CDR1 is SNHLY and CDR2 is FYNNEI. The CDR3 totals 16 residues. CDR3 loop: CASSMGLAVNQGTQYF. In DNA, the CDR3 is TGTGCCAGCAGTATGGGACTAGCGGTAAACCAGGGCACCCAGTACTTC. Full variable domain (missing parts from reference TRBV2 and TRBJ2-5): EPEVTQTPSHQVTQMGQEVILRCVPISNHLYFYWYRQILGQKVEFLVSFYNNEISEKSEIFDDQFSVERPDGSNFTLKIRSTKLEDSAMYFCASSMGLAVNQGTQYFGPGTRLLVL.

The chain employs TRBV19 and TRBJ2-6, with D possibly matching TRBD1 (5 bases). Germline-derived CDR1 and CDR2 are LNHDA and SQIVND (reference sequence). V lost 6 bases and J lost 0, with 12 bases in between. The CDR3 covers 16 residues. CDR3 nucleotide sequence: TGTGCCAGTAGGACAGCCACTGCCTCTGGGGCCAACGTCCTGACTTTC. Translated: CASRTATASGANVLTF. Full variable domain (outside the CDR3, taken from reference TRBV19 and TRBJ2-6): DGGITQSPKYLFRKEGQNVTLSCEQNLNHDAMYWYRQDPGQGLRLIYYSQIVNDFQKGDIAEGYSVSREKKESFPLTVTSAQKNPTAFYLCASRTATASGANVLTFGAGSRLTVL.

The chain is built from TRBV6-5 and TRBJ2-2; D unclear. The germline V gene encodes CDR1 MNHEY and CDR2 SVGAGI. Trimming took off 6 bases at V and 1 base at J, with 9 bases between the two ends. This CDR3 is 14 amino acids long. CDR3 bases: TGTGCCAGCAGACTGAAGCTGAACACCGGGGAGCTGTTTTTT. It codes for CASRLKLNTGELFF.

The V call is TRBV29-1, the J call TRBJ1-2, with no clear D. The ends were cut back, 5 bases at V and 0 bases at J, with 10 bases in the middle. The CDR3 runs 13 residues. Germline V gives CDR1 SQVTM, CDR2 ANQGSEA. The CDR3 DNA reads TGCAGCGTTATCAAAGCGTCTAACTATGGCTACACCTTC. Its protein is CSVIKASNYGYTF.

This clone came up once. The V call is TRBV7-9, the J call TRBJ2-2; the D gene is possibly TRBD1 (6 bases). V was pared by 2 bases and J by 1 base, with 11 bases between. The CDR3 loop spans 16 amino acids. Germline V lookup: CDR1 SEHNR, CDR2 FQNEAQ (reference sequence). Written as DNA, the CDR3 is TGTGCCAGCAGCTTATCTTTGGGACAGAACACCGGGGAGCTGTTTTTT. This translates into CASSLSLGQNTGELFF. Full variable domain (remainder filled in from reference TRBV7-9 and TRBJ2-2): DTGVSQNPRHKITKRGQNVTFRCDPISEHNRLYWYRQTLGQGPEFLTYFQNEAQLEKSRLLSDRFSAERPKGSFSTLEIQRTEQGDSAMYLCASSLSLGQNTGELFFGEGSRLTVL.

The chain uses TRBV7-3 and TRBJ2-2; a possible D gene is TRBD2 (7 bases). Germline CDR1 SGHTA, CDR2 FQGTGA. The CDR3 totals 15 residues. Trimming took 1 base from V and 6 from J, leaving 12 bases between them. CDR3 nucleotide sequence: TGTGCCAGCAGCTTAATGGGGGGGGGCCCCGGGGAGCTGTTTTTT. As protein: CASSLMGGGPGELFF.

This clone showed up just a few times. This sequence joins TRBV25-1 and TRBJ1-2; 8 bases line up with TRBD1. The CDR3 runs 15 residues. Germline V gene sequence: CDR1 MGHDK, CDR2 SYGVNS. Unmatched junction bases numbered 10, after V lost 5 bases and J lost 5 bases. CDR3 sequence reads: CASSPTGTGSYGYTF. The DNA of the CDR3 is TGTGCCAGCAGTCCCACCGGGACAGGTTCTTATGGCTACACCTTC.

This sequence joins TRBV18 and TRBJ1-6, with 7 positions matching TRBD1. CDR1 is KGHSH and CDR2 is LQKENI in the germline V gene. CDR3 length: 17 residues. Losses at the gene ends were 8 bases for V and 4 bases for J; bases not matched to a gene: 14. CDR3 residues: CASRRGDPGGYNSPLHF. The CDR3 bases are TGTGCCAGCCGACGGGGTGATCCAGGGGGTTATAATTCACCCCTCCACTTT.

The rearrangement links TRBV7-2 to TRBJ1-2, with TRBD1 identical over 10 bases. After removal of 5 bases from V and 7 bases from J, the junction contained 7 bases not matched to a gene. This CDR3 has 14 residues. Germline values: CDR1 SGHTA, CDR2 FQGNSA. CDR3 bases: TGTGCCAGCAGCCGACAGGGGGCGCCGGCTGGCTACACCTTC. Translating gives CASSRQGAPAGYTF.

The chain carries TRBV19 and TRBJ2-3; 7 nucleotides agree with TRBD1. CDR1 is LNHDA and CDR2 is SQIVND in the germline V gene (reference sequence). This CDR3 spans 14 amino acids. The CDR3: CAQSRDSYTDTQYF. As DNA, the CDR3 is TGTGCTCAAAGCCGGGACAGTTACACAGATACGCAGTATTTT.

The chain combines TRBV11-2 with TRBJ2-2, with D tentatively TRBD2 (5 bases). Looked up from germline, CDR1 is SGHAT and CDR2 is FQNNGV. This CDR3 is built from 16 residues. V shed 2 bases and J shed 2 bases, with 12 bases lying between them. CDR3 in amino acids: CASSLPQRSNTGELFF. The CDR3 coding sequence is TGTGCCAGCAGCTTACCCCAGCGGTCAAACACCGGGGAGCTGTTTTTT.

Only one count was recorded for this clone. The rearrangement joins TRBV7-8 to TRBJ2-2; 15 bases map to TRBD2. The V segment lost 5 bases and the J segment 2 bases; nucleotides outside the gene matches: 6. The CDR3 consists of 18 residues. Germline values: CDR1 SGHVS, CDR2 FQNEAQ. The CDR3 sequence is CASSPGLAGGPNTGELFF. The CDR3, as DNA: TGTGCCAGCAGCCCGGGACTAGCGGGGGGACCCAACACCGGGGAGCTGTTTTTT.

In this sample, this clone turned up once. The J gene is TRBJ1-5, the V gene TRBV7-2; D gene unclear. This CDR3 has 15 residues. V dropped 1 base and J dropped 4 bases, with 11 bases sitting between them. Germline assignment: CDR1 SGHTA and CDR2 FQGNSA. The CDR3: CASSLVMGANQPQHF. The CDR3 nucleotides read TGTGCCAGCAGCTTAGTGATGGGAGCAAATCAGCCCCAGCATTTT.

The gene calls are TRBV5-1 and TRBJ2-3, with TRBD2 identical over 14 bases. The V gene's germline CDR1 is SGHRS and CDR2 YFSETQ. Trimming removed 4 bases from V and 4 bases from J; junction bases left unmatched: 11. This CDR3 comprises 18 residues. CDR3 sequence reads: CASSPNPPTSGGADTQYF. The CDR3 DNA sequence: TGCGCCAGCAGCCCCAACCCACCGACTAGCGGGGGGGCAGATACGCAGTATTTT.

This CDR3 reads CASSQEGVVGELFF. Here the CDR3 DNA reads TGTGCCAGCAGTCAGGAAGGGGTTGTCGGGGAGCTGTTTTTT. This rearrangement joins TRBV6-5 to TRBJ2-2; TRBD1 might be the D (5 bases). Trimming took 5 bases from V and 7 from J, leaving 14 bases between them. CDR1 is MNHEY and CDR2 is SVGAGI in the germline V gene. The CDR3 is made up of 14 amino acids.

This clone was found once. The V and J genes are TRBV5-1 and TRBJ2-1; 11 nucleotides match TRBD2. Unmatched junction bases numbered 8, after V lost 0 bases and J lost 9 bases. The CDR3 length is 16 residues. Per the germline V gene, CDR1 is SGHRS and CDR2 is YFSETQ. The chain's CDR3 is CASSLVPSGGLAEQFF. CDR3 in DNA: TGCGCCAGCAGCTTGGTCCCTAGCGGGGGGCTGGCTGAGCAGTTCTTC.

V is TRBV4-1 and J is TRBJ1-2; 10 positions agree with TRBD1. There are 16 residues in the CDR3. The V and J ends lost 2 bases and 0 bases, in that order; junction bases with no gene match: 3. The V gene's germline CDR1 is MGHRA and CDR2 YSYEKL. The CDR3, as DNA: TGCGCCAGCAGCCAACCTGGACAGGGGGCTAACTATGGCTACACCTTC. This gives the protein CASSQPGQGANYGYTF.

The chain couples TRBV27 to TRBJ1-3; no firm D call. V was shortened by 0 bases and J by 3 bases, with 9 bases between the two germline ends. The CDR3 totals 15 residues. Germline V gives CDR1 MNHEY, CDR2 SMNVEV (reference sequence). CDR3: CASSLSWHLGNTIYF. The CDR3 DNA reads as TGTGCCAGCAGTTTATCGTGGCACCTTGGAAACACCATATATTTT.

This chain links TRBV20-1 with TRBJ1-6; D is undetermined. V lost 6 bases and J lost 12, with 12 bases in between. The CDR3 sequence is 11 residues long. CDR1 and CDR2 from the germline V gene are DFQATT and SNEGSKA (reference sequence). CDR3 residues: CSAGDTGPLHF. The DNA of the CDR3 is TGCAGTGCCGGTGATACGGGACCCCTCCACTTT.

The chain employs TRBV7-3 and TRBJ2-3; TRBD2 agrees at 10 bases. CDR3 size: 15 residues. With V trimmed by 5 bases and J by 1 base, 3 bases remained unmatched. CDR1 and CDR2 (germline): SGHTA, FQGTGA. Here the CDR3 DNA reads TGTGCCAGCAGCGAAACTAGCGGGGGCACAGATACGCAGTATTTT. It yields the protein CASSETSGGTDTQYF.